These 12 T cell receptor beta chains were all obtained from the same sample, sequenced in a study of blood T cells in healthy people across ages. A second 7 to 11 cycle PCR used barcoded and J-beta primers. Each CDR3 protein is one row after TCRdb ran MiXCR on the 5' RACE reads. The table shows roughly 800,000 distinct CDR3 sequences, with 35% to 40% occurring only once. Sequencing was carried out using blood. The receptors shown here come from a man between 18 and 35 years old in good health.

This clonotype was counted many times. V gene TRBV7-3 combines with J gene TRBJ2-3; D gene unclear. Looked up from germline, CDR1 is SGHTA and CDR2 is FQGTGA. Between the trimmed V and J ends, which lost 0 bases and 8 bases, there was a span of 12 bases. This CDR3 has 14 amino acids. CDR3 coding DNA: TGTGCCAGCAGCTTAACCGCACCCGGTGGTACGCAGTATTTT. Amino acid sequence: CASSLTAPGGTQYF.

In nucleotides, the CDR3 is TGTGCCAGCACCTTAGCGGGGCCCCCCGGGAATGAGCAGTTCTTC. Protein sequence: CASTLAGPPGNEQFF. This chain joins TRBV3-1 and TRBJ2-1, with 8 nucleotides matching TRBD2. The V segment lost 7 bases and the J segment 7 bases; nucleotides outside the gene matches: 12. CDR3 length: 15 amino acids. CDR1 and CDR2 (germline): LGHDT, YNNKEL (reference sequence).

The J gene is TRBJ2-1, the V gene TRBV2; D call uncertain. CDR3 length equals 11 residues. Per the germline V gene, CDR1 is SNHLY and CDR2 is FYNNEI. Trimming took 4 bases from V and 7 from J, leaving 5 bases between them. The CDR3 nucleotides are TGTGCCAGCAGTGGTAAGAATGAGCAGTTCTTC. This gives the protein CASSGKNEQFF. Complete variable domain (other parts from reference TRBV2 and TRBJ2-1): EPEVTQTPSHQVTQMGQEVILRCVPISNHLYFYWYRQILGQKVEFLVSFYNNEISEKSEIFDDQFSVERPDGSNFTLKIRSTKLEDSAMYFCASSGKNEQFFGPGTRLTVL.

The chain carries TRBV20-1 and TRBJ1-2; 8 bases are shared with TRBD1. Germline V gene sequence: CDR1 DFQATT, CDR2 SNEGSKA (reference sequence). The V gene end was trimmed by 5 bases and the J gene end by 4 bases; junction bases not matched to a gene: 21. This CDR3 contains 18 residues. CDR3 sequence: CSAPFNIPGQASPYGYTF. The CDR3 nucleotides read TGCAGTGCTCCGTTTAATATACCGGGACAGGCCTCTCCCTATGGCTACACCTTC.

This clonotype was observed a handful of times. This rearrangement joins TRBV12-3 or TRBV12-4 to TRBJ2-7; weak D call: TRBD2 (5 bases). The germline V and J ends were trimmed by 6 bases and 3 bases, with 9 bases remaining between them. The CDR3 is made up of 12 amino acids. The chain's CDR3 is CASRREIYEQYF. Here the CDR3 DNA reads TGTGCCAGCAGGAGGGAGATCTACGAGCAGTACTTC.

The chain carries TRBV20-1 and TRBJ2-1; no clear D. Germline lookup yields CDR1 DFQATT and CDR2 SNEGSKA (reference sequence). CDR3 length equals 11 residues. The V end was cut by 3 bases, the J end by 5 bases, with 5 bases between. The CDR3 DNA reads TGCAGTGCTAGGACTCACAATGAGCAGTTCTTC. This encodes CSARTHNEQFF.

J is TRBJ1-1 and V is TRBV3-1; the match to TRBD1 covers 7 bases. This CDR3 is built from 15 residues. Trimming cost V 3 bases and J 7 bases; bases outside gene matches: 11. Germline CDR1 and CDR2: LGHDT and YNNKEL (reference sequence). The CDR3 DNA follows: TGTGCCAGCAGCCAGGACCCCGGGACAGTCTGTGAAGCTTTCTTT. This encodes CASSQDPGTVCEAFF.

The CDR3 sequence is CASSFDGTGGNTIYF. CDR3 in DNA: TGTGCCAGCAGCTTCGATGGGACAGGCGGAAACACCATATATTTT. V is TRBV7-2 and J is TRBJ1-3; 8 bases map to TRBD1. In germline, CDR1 is SGHTA, CDR2 FQGNSA. J gave up 4 bases and V 3 bases, and 5 bases lay outside the gene matches. The CDR3 is 15 residues long.

The sample holds a few counts of this clonotype. The chain joins TRBV20-1 to TRBJ1-2; a possible D gene is TRBD1 (5 bases). The germline CDR1 and CDR2 sequences are DFQATT and SNEGSKA (reference sequence). Trimming stripped 0 bases from V and 2 bases from J, with 13 bases between. The CDR3 sequence is 15 residues long. CDR3 sequence reads: CSARDMEAGNYGYTF. The CDR3, as DNA: TGCAGTGCTAGAGACATGGAGGCAGGGAACTATGGCTACACCTTC.

CDR3 sequence reads: CASSPRSLNSPLHF. The DNA of the CDR3 is TGTGCCAGCAGCCCCCGCAGCCTTAATTCACCCCTCCACTTT. The rearrangement links TRBV14 to TRBJ1-6; D uncertain. The CDR3 runs to 14 residues. CDR1 SGHDN and CDR2 FVKESK come from the germline V gene. Trimming removed 4 bases at V and 6 bases at J, with 10 bases between.

V usage is TRBV6-6 and J usage is TRBJ1-4, with D perhaps matching TRBD1 (5 bases). Germline CDR1 MNHNY, CDR2 SVGAGI (reference sequence). This CDR3 is built from 14 residues. The V end lost 5 bases, the J end lost 7 bases, and 14 bases lay between the germline ends. The CDR3, as DNA: TGTGCCAGCAGTCTCTGGGGCCTGAGTGAAAAACTGTTTTTT. This sequence encodes CASSLWGLSEKLFF.

In this sample, this clonotype turned up many times. J is TRBJ2-3 and V is TRBV30, with D unresolved. Trimming took 2 bases from V and 2 from J, leaving 11 bases between them. Germline CDR1 and CDR2: GTSNPN and SVGIG (reference sequence). This CDR3 spans 14 amino acids. Here the CDR3 DNA reads TGTGCCTGGAGTAGTCGTTTGGTCACAGATACGCAGTATTTT. Amino acid sequence: CAWSSRLVTDTQYF.